One sample yielded the 10 T cell receptor beta chains listed below, sequenced in a study of post-analysis software for immune sequencing data. Overall study findings and caveats: Five TRBV segments, TRBV5-6, TRBV5-1 and TRBV20-1 among them, were found more frequent in patients than controls.

TCR beta libraries were prepared from cDNA with unique molecular identifiers. TCRdb re-analysed the PCR reads in MiXCR, keeping a single row per CDR3 protein. The profile shows roughly 700,000 distinct CDR3 sequences, just under 30% of them singletons. These receptors' antigens are unknown. Material: blood. The receptors come from a girl aged 10 to 17 with multiple sclerosis.

This clonotype was counted between two and nine times. The J gene is TRBJ2-7, the V gene TRBV7-2, with a tentative D call TRBD1 (7 bases). Trimming left V 3 bases short and J 5 bases short, with 17 bases between. The CDR3 extends over 15 amino acids. Per germline, CDR1 SGHTA and CDR2 FQGNSA. DNA of the CDR3: TGTGCCAGCAGCTTGGGCGGGACAGAAACCCACGAGCAGTACTTC. Translated, it gives CASSLGGTETHEQYF.

The chain links TRBV10-3 to TRBJ1-1; perhaps TRBD1 as D (5 bases). Per the germline V gene, CDR1 is ENHRY and CDR2 is SYGVKD. This CDR3 is built from 15 residues. Trimming pared 6 bases from V and 1 base from J, leaving 15 bases between. For the CDR3, the DNA is TGTGCCATCAGACCCACCGGGACTGGGAACACTGAAGCTTTCTTT. This encodes CAIRPTGTGNTEAFF.

V gene TRBV6-6 combines with J gene TRBJ1-6, with TRBD1 matching over 7 bases. V shed 4 bases, J shed 4 bases, and the junction held 7 bases outside the gene matches. CDR3 length: 16 residues. Germline V lookup: CDR1 MNHNY, CDR2 SVGAGI (reference sequence). CDR3 sequence: CASSSGQPIYNSPLHF. The DNA for the CDR3 is TGTGCCAGCAGTTCGGGACAGCCAATTTATAATTCACCCCTCCACTTT.

The chain recombines TRBV15 with TRBJ1-3; the match to TRBD1 covers 7 bases. Germline V gene sequence: CDR1 LNHNV, CDR2 YYDKDF (reference sequence). V was pared by 4 bases and J by 2 bases, with 8 bases of the junction left unmatched. The CDR3 contains 16 residues. This CDR3 is CATSTRGGLTGNTIYF. The CDR3 region has the DNA TGTGCCACCAGCACCAGGGGGGGGCTGACTGGAAACACCATATATTTT.

V usage is TRBV12-3 or TRBV12-4 and J usage is TRBJ2-3, with 8 positions matching TRBD2. The CDR3 has 15 residues. Trimming at V came to 5 bases and at J to 3 bases, leaving 7 bases not matched to a gene. Here the CDR3 reads CASSQYTGGTDTQYF. CDR3 sequence (DNA): TGTGCCAGCAGTCAGTACACGGGGGGGACAGATACGCAGTATTTT.

This clonotype was counted between two and nine times. The V and J genes are TRBV12-3 or TRBV12-4 and TRBJ2-3, with D unclear. V shed 1 base and J shed 3 bases, with 8 bases lying between them. The CDR3 consists of 14 residues. The CDR3 loop reads CASSLVEATDTQYF. DNA for the CDR3: TGTGCCAGCAGTTTAGTCGAAGCAACAGATACGCAGTATTTT.

This clonotype was seen a few times. The chain is built from TRBV6-5 and TRBJ2-3, with 9 nucleotides matching TRBD1. The length of the CDR3 is 15 residues. With V trimmed by 6 bases and J by 6 bases, 10 bases remained unmatched. Germline V gives CDR1 MNHEY, CDR2 SVGAGI. The CDR3 sequence: CASRSDRGSWDTQYF. DNA for the CDR3: TGTGCCAGCAGGTCGGACAGGGGTTCATGGGATACGCAGTATTTT.

This sequence joins TRBV20-1 and TRBJ2-1; TRBD2 matches 11 bases. Germline V CDR1 and CDR2: DFQATT, SNEGSKA (reference sequence). With 5 bases clipped from V and 13 bases from J, the junction kept 13 bases outside the gene matches. CDR3 length: 14 residues. The CDR3 bases are TGCAGTGCTCTTCTAGCGGGAGGAGGAGAGACCCAGTTCTTC. This translates into CSALLAGGGETQFF.

This CDR3 reads CASSFLGTDYGYTF. CDR3 DNA: TGCGCCAGCAGCTTCCTCGGGACTGACTATGGCTACACCTTC. The V and J genes are TRBV5-1 and TRBJ1-2; TRBD1 is a possible D gene (5 bases). V was trimmed by 2 bases and J by 3 bases, leaving 11 bases between them. The germline V gene has CDR1 SGHRS and CDR2 YFSETQ. The CDR3 has 14 residues.

V usage is TRBV27 and J usage is TRBJ1-1, with a tentative D call TRBD1 (6 bases). The CDR3 consists of 18 residues. The germline CDR1 and CDR2 sequences are MNHEY and SMNVEV (reference sequence). Deletions cut 0 bases from V and 3 bases from J, with 20 bases between. CDR3 nucleotide sequence: TGTGCCAGCAGTTTATCTTCGGGGGGGGACATAGGGGACACTGAAGCTTTCTTT. This codes for CASSLSSGGDIGDTEAFF.